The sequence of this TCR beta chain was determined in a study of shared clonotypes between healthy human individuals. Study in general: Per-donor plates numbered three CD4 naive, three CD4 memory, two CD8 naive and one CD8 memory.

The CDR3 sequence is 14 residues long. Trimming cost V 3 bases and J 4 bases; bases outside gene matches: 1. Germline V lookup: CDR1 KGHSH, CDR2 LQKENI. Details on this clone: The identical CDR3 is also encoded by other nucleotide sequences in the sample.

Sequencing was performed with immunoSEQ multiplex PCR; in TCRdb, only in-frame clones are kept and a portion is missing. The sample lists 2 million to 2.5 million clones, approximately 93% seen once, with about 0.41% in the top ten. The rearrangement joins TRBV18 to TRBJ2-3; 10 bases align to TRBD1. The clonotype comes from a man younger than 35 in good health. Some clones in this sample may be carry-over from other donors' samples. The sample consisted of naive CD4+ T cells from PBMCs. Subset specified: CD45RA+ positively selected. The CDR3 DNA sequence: TGTGCCAGCTCACCGACAGGGGGCGCAGATACGCAGTATTTT. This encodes CASSPTGGADTQYF.